Presented here are 26 T cell receptor beta chains from one specimen sequenced in a study of CD8 T cells in ankylosing spondylitis. Study-level findings and limits: A TCR beta motif of fewer than ten highly homologous variants appeared characteristic of ankylosing spondylitis blood.

TCRdb reanalysed the 5' RACE reads using MiXCR and keeps one entry per CDR3 protein. Of about 500,000 distinct CDR3 sequences in the sample, approximately 5% were seen once. Their specific antigens are unknown. Sequencing was performed on blood, either unsorted or a sorted T cell fraction (not recorded which). All receptors derive from a male donor with ankylosing spondylitis.

The chain links TRBV28 to TRBJ2-7; 8 bases map to TRBD2. CDR1 and CDR2 (germline): MDHEN, SYDVKM. The CDR3 is 14 amino acids. Trimming at V came to 6 bases and at J to 7 bases, leaving 11 bases not matched to a gene. Here the CDR3 DNA reads TGTGCCAGCAGCCCACCAGCGGGAGCCGGGGAGCAGTACTTC. Translating gives CASSPPAGAGEQYF. Full variable domain (remainder filled in from reference TRBV28 and TRBJ2-7): DVKVTQSSRYLVKRTGEKVFLECVQDMDHENMFWYRQDPGLGLRLIYFSYDVKMKEKGDIPEGYSVSREKKERFSLILESASTNQTSMYLCASSPPAGAGEQYFGPGTRLTVT.

This clonotype was picked up many times. This rearrangement joins TRBV6-5 to TRBJ1-1; no firm D call. The length of the CDR3 is 13 residues. V was shortened by 4 bases and J by 8 bases, with 14 bases between the two germline ends. From germline, CDR1 is MNHEY and CDR2 SVGAGI. CDR3 loop: CASSFSRWGEAFF. In nucleotides, the CDR3 is TGTGCCAGCAGTTTCAGTAGATGGGGAGAAGCTTTCTTT.

Ten or more counts support this clonotype. The CDR3 protein is CASSLFGNRDQPQHF. The CDR3 coding sequence is TGCGCCAGCAGCTTATTCGGGAATCGTGATCAGCCCCAGCATTTT. The rearrangement links TRBV5-1 to TRBJ1-5; D is uncertain. The CDR3 length is 15 residues. CDR1 SGHRS and CDR2 YFSETQ come from the germline V gene. V was pared by 2 bases and J by 5 bases, with 14 bases between. Full variable domain (remainder filled in from reference TRBV5-1 and TRBJ1-5): KAGVTQTPRYLIKTRGQQVTLSCSPISGHRSVSWYQQTPGQGLQFLFEYFSETQRNKGNFPGRFSGRQFSNSRSEMNVSTLELGDSALYLCASSLFGNRDQPQHFGDGTRLSIL.

This clonotype has at least ten counts. This chain links TRBV20-1 with TRBJ2-5; 8 bases map to TRBD2. Trimming cost V 5 bases and J 1 base; bases outside gene matches: 3. Germline CDR1 and CDR2: DFQATT and SNEGSKA (reference sequence). The CDR3 totals 13 residues. The CDR3 DNA follows: TGCAGTGCTTTTAGCGGGATCCAAGAGACCCAGTACTTC. This translates into CSAFSGIQETQYF.

This clonotype was detected ten times or more. The V call is TRBV9, the J call TRBJ2-1; no clear D gene. In germline, CDR1 is SGDLS, CDR2 YYNGEE. Trimming removed 2 bases from V and 4 bases from J, with 19 bases in between. The CDR3 sequence is 17 residues long. DNA of the CDR3: TGTGCCAGCAGCGTTAACCTTGTTTCCAGCGCTTACAATGAGCAGTTCTTC. It translates to CASSVNLVSSAYNEQFF.

The J gene is TRBJ1-2, the V gene TRBV20-1, with 7 bases that match TRBD1. Germline values: CDR1 DFQATT, CDR2 SNEGSKA (reference sequence). After removal of 0 bases from V and 4 bases from J, the junction contained 2 bases not matched to a gene. CDR3 length equals 13 residues. DNA of the CDR3: TGCAGTGCTAGAGATTACAGGGGCTATGGCTACACCTTC. Its translation is CSARDYRGYGYTF.

Comment on this clonotype: The junction does not match germline at one end; this may be a read error. The chain links TRBV7-7 to TRBJ2-3; TRBD2 matches 12 bases. Germline V gene lookup returns CDR1 SSHAT and CDR2 FNYEAQ (reference sequence). This CDR3 spans 19 amino acids. CDR3 protein: CASSRTSGRPLRSTDTQYF. CDR3 in DNA: TGTGCTAGCAGCCGAACTAGCGGGAGGCCCTTGCGAAGCACAGATACGCAGTATTTT.

This sequence joins TRBV19 and TRBJ2-2; D may be TRBD2 (6 bases). V was clipped by 1 base and J by 1 base, with 7 bases between them. The V gene's germline CDR1 is LNHDA and CDR2 SQIVND (reference sequence). The CDR3 totals 15 residues. Here the CDR3 DNA reads TGTGCCAGTAGTATAGGTAGCGGGAACACCGGGGAGCTGTTTTTT. This sequence encodes CASSIGSGNTGELFF.

In the case of this clonotype: This clone may be a read error of a much larger clone one base away. This chain uses TRBV7-9 with TRBJ2-5; 7 bases fit TRBD2. This CDR3 spans 14 amino acids. V lost 6 bases and J lost 7; bases outside the gene matches: 11. Germline V gene data show CDR1 as SEHNR and CDR2 as FQNEAQ (reference sequence). CDR3 loop: CASRLTSLEGTQYF. CDR3 nucleotide sequence: TGTGCCAGCAGATTGACTAGCTTGGAGGGGACCCAGTACTTC.

The chain couples TRBV4-1 to TRBJ2-1, with 12 bases that match TRBD2. CDR1 and CDR2 (germline): MGHRA, YSYEKL. The CDR3 spans 15 residues. V was clipped by 8 bases and J by 7 bases; unmatched bases: 9. The CDR3 DNA follows: TGCGCCAGCCTACCGACTAGCGGGAGTAGGAATGAGCAGTTCTTC. Protein product: CASLPTSGSRNEQFF.

At least ten counts were recorded for this clonotype. CDR3 in amino acids: CASSLKTGETHEQYF. CDR3 in DNA: TGTGCCAGCAGTTTAAAGACAGGGGAAACCCACGAGCAGTACTTC. The rearrangement joins TRBV12-3 or TRBV12-4 to TRBJ2-7; 8 bases align to TRBD1. With 2 bases clipped from V and 5 bases from J, the junction kept 8 bases outside the gene matches. This CDR3 has 15 amino acids.

This clonotype came up many times. The chain joins TRBV12-3 or TRBV12-4 to TRBJ2-5; 8 positions match TRBD1. V shed 4 bases and J 1 base; nucleotides not matched to a gene: 5. CDR3 length: 15 residues. The CDR3 region is CASSSRTGPQETQYF. In DNA form, the CDR3 reads TGTGCCAGCAGTTCACGGACAGGGCCCCAAGAGACCCAGTACTTC.

This clonotype was recorded a few times. Possible read error: a much larger clone is one base away. V gene TRBV7-2 combines with J gene TRBJ2-3; D remains unclear. Germline V gene sequence: CDR1 SGHTA, CDR2 FQGNSA. The CDR3 has 15 residues. The DNA of the CDR3 is TGTGACAGCAGCATGGGCCTACACCGAGCAGATACGCAGTATTTT. Translating it yields CDSSMGLHRADTQYF.

This clonotype occurred many times. This chain uses TRBV10-3 with TRBJ1-1; 8 nucleotides agree with TRBD1. J gave up 6 bases and V 0 bases, and 12 bases lay outside the gene matches. Per germline, CDR1 ENHRY and CDR2 SYGVKD. The CDR3 runs to 17 residues. Here the CDR3 reads CAISESQGAGMYSEAFF. The CDR3, as DNA: TGTGCCATCAGTGAGTCTCAGGGGGCAGGGATGTATTCTGAAGCTTTCTTT.

This clonotype appeared many times. The V and J genes are TRBV7-2 and TRBJ2-1, with TRBD2 matching 8 bases. Per germline, CDR1 SGHTA and CDR2 FQGNSA. After removal of 5 bases from V and 3 bases from J, the junction contained 6 bases not matched to a gene. The CDR3 loop spans 15 amino acids. As DNA, the CDR3 is TGTGCCAGCAGCCTCGGGAGGGCCGGCTACAATGAGCAGTTCTTC. It is translated as CASSLGRAGYNEQFF.

The rearrangement links TRBV28 to TRBJ2-5, with D possibly matching TRBD1 (5 bases). V gave up 8 bases and J gave up 5 bases, with 15 bases separating them. Per germline, CDR1 MDHEN and CDR2 SYDVKM. The CDR3 spans 13 residues. The CDR3 nucleotides read TGTGCCAGCGGACGACTTGGGGCGGAGACCCAGTACTTC. Its translation is CASGRLGAETQYF.

This clonotype was found a few times. The gene calls are TRBV11-2 and TRBJ2-5; TRBD1 is a possible D gene (6 bases). With 1 base removed from V and 5 bases from J, the gap between germline ends came to 14 bases. Germline V gene data show CDR1 as SGHAT and CDR2 as FQNNGV. The CDR3 runs to 15 residues. The CDR3 spells CASSLVKGDLETQYF. CDR3 nucleotides: TGTGCCAGCAGCTTAGTCAAGGGGGACCTCGAGACCCAGTACTTC.

V gene TRBV4-1 combines with J gene TRBJ1-6; 7 nucleotides match TRBD1. V gave up 2 bases and J gave up 6 bases; unmatched junction bases: 16. CDR3 size: 19 residues. The V gene's germline CDR1 is MGHRA and CDR2 YSYEKL. CDR3 bases: TGCGCCAGCAGCCAACCGACAGGGTTGGGCGGAATTGTTAATTCACCCCTCCACTTT. This translates into CASSQPTGLGGIVNSPLHF.

Worth noting for this clonotype: A junction end diverges from the germline sequence, so it may reflect a read error. The chain combines TRBV7-7 with TRBJ2-2; the match to TRBD2 covers 7 bases. This CDR3 region has 16 residues. Germline V gene sequence: CDR1 SSHAT, CDR2 FNYEAQ (reference sequence). The CDR3, as DNA: TGTGCTAGCAGCTTACTGAGCGGGAAGAACACCGGGGAGCTGTTTTTT. Its protein product is CASSLLSGKNTGELFF.

The table lists this clonotype with many counts. V is TRBV5-1 and J is TRBJ1-2, with unresolved D. Germline CDR1 is SGHRS and CDR2 is YFSETQ. This CDR3 contains 15 residues. V dropped 0 bases and J dropped 2 bases, with 11 bases sitting between them. DNA for the CDR3: TGCGCCAGCAGCTTGGCGGCAGGAGTCAACTATGGCTACACCTTC. Its protein product is CASSLAAGVNYGYTF. Variable domain in full (rest from reference TRBV5-1 and TRBJ1-2): KAGVTQTPRYLIKTRGQQVTLSCSPISGHRSVSWYQQTPGQGLQFLFEYFSETQRNKGNFPGRFSGRQFSNSRSEMNVSTLELGDSALYLCASSLAAGVNYGYTFGSGTRLTVV.

This clonotype has at least ten counts. The chain is built from TRBV4-1 and TRBJ2-3; D not resolved. The CDR3 has 12 residues. Germline V gene lookup returns CDR1 MGHRA and CDR2 YSYEKL. Trimming shortened V by 0 bases and J by 3 bases, and 1 base separated the two germline ends. CDR3 sequence (DNA): TGCGCCAGCAGCCAAGAAACAGATACGCAGTATTTT. Amino acids: CASSQETDTQYF.

This clonotype was seen repeatedly, ten times or more. The chain combines TRBV3-1 with TRBJ1-2, with 10 bases aligning to TRBD1. CDR1 and CDR2 from the germline V gene are LGHDT and YNNKEL (reference sequence). The CDR3 is made up of 14 amino acids. Trimming took 1 base from V and 4 from J; bases not matched to a gene: 0. The CDR3 loop reads CASSQGTGGYGYTF. CDR3 DNA: TGTGCCAGCAGCCAAGGGACAGGGGGCTATGGCTACACCTTC.

The rearrangement uses TRBV4-3 and TRBJ2-4, with 8 bases lining up with TRBD2. Trimming cost V 4 bases and J 12 bases; bases outside gene matches: 8. This CDR3 comprises 13 residues. Germline CDR1 reads LGHNA; CDR2 reads YSLEER. In DNA form, the CDR3 reads TGCGCCAGCAGCCCCCGGCGGGGGACTAGTCAGTACTTC. Translation: CASSPRRGTSQYF.

The sample holds many counts of this clonotype. The chain combines TRBV5-6 with TRBJ2-7, with a possible D match to TRBD1 (6 bases). The CDR3 covers 15 residues. The germline gives CDR1 SGHDT, CDR2 YYEEEE. Trimming cost V 4 bases and J 8 bases, with 22 bases left between them. The CDR3 coding sequence is TGTGCCAGCAGCCGGCCAGGGACAACGGGGTACAAGCAGTACTTC. Its protein product is CASSRPGTTGYKQYF. Supplemented by reference TRBV5-6 and TRBJ2-7, the full variable domain reads DAGVTQSPTHLIKTRGQQVTLRCSPKSGHDTVSWYQQALGQGPQFIFQYYEEEERQRGNFPDRFSGHQFPNYSSELNVNALLLGDSALYLCASSRPGTTGYKQYFGPGTRLTVT.

This clonotype was seen at least ten times. The rearrangement links TRBV29-1 to TRBJ2-7; TRBD1 is a possible D gene (5 bases). The CDR3 has 12 amino acids. Looked up from germline, CDR1 is SQVTM and CDR2 is ANQGSEA. Trimming removed 4 bases from V and 2 bases from J, with 9 bases in between. CDR3 nucleotides: TGCAGCGTTGGGACATTAACCTACGAGCAGTACTTC. Translation gives CSVGTLTYEQYF.

This clonotype was recorded a few times. This sequence joins TRBV3-1 and TRBJ1-2; D gene uncertain. The germline gives CDR1 LGHDT, CDR2 YNNKEL (reference sequence). Trimming stripped 3 bases from V and 8 bases from J, with 10 bases between. The CDR3 runs 12 residues. The CDR3 sequence is CASSHRNGGYTF. The CDR3 DNA is TGTGCCAGCAGCCACCGAAATGGCGGCTACACCTTC.